Listed below are T cell receptor beta chains from one sample, sequenced in a study of control samples from healthy donors and cancer patients. Profiling relied on immunoSEQ multiplex PCR, and the TCRdb table lists in-frame clones only, not all of them. The sample consists of 90,000 to 100,000 clones, 84% of them appearing once. The sequenced sample consisted of PBMCs. The source is an older man with lung cancer. Both conserved end residues are part of each CDR3. A D gene is named only where the DNA matches it firmly. The size entry is marked missing in some rows and otherwise reads once, few, many or a size class.

J | size | D | V | DNA | CDR3
TRBJ2-7 | - | - | TRBV11-2 | TGTGCCAGCAGCTTAGCTGGCGGCGTTACCTACGAGCAGTACTTC | CASSLAGGVTYEQYF
TRBJ2-6 | - | - | TRBV11-2 | TGTGCCAGCACAGGGACTGGGGCCAACGTCCTGACTTTC | CASTGTGANVLTF
TRBJ2-3 | - | - | TRBV9 | TGTGCCAGCAGCGTAGAATTCAGCACAGATACGCAGTATTTT | CASSVEFSTDTQYF
TRBJ1-1 | - | - | TRBV6-5 | TGTGCCAGCAGTTACGACAGGAACACTGAAGCTTTCTTT | CASSYDRNTEAFF
TRBJ2-2 | - | - | TRBV19 | TGTGCCAGTAGTCCTCATGGCGGGGAGCTGTTTTTT | CASSPHGGELFF
TRBJ1-2 | - | - | TRBV19 | TGTGCCAGTAGTATTTCGAGGGACTATGGCTACACCTTC | CASSISRDYGYTF
TRBJ2-2 | - | - | TRBV27 | TGTGCCAGCAGTTTCCCCTCTTTCGGGGAGCTGTTTTTT | CASSFPSFGELFF
TRBJ1-3 | - | - | TRBV2 | TGTGCCAGCAGTGCTGAGGTTATCTCTGGAAACACCATATATTTT | CASSAEVISGNTIYF
TRBJ1-5 | - | TRBD1 | TRBV3-1/TRBV3-2 | TGTGCCAGCAGCCCGAGGATGATACAGGGGAATCAGCCCCAGCATTTT | CASSPRMIQGNQPQHF
TRBJ2-7 | - | - | TRBV9 | TGTGCCAGCAGCGTAGGCCCCTCCTACGAGCAGTACTTC | CASSVGPSYEQYF
TRBJ2-1 | - | TRBD1 | TRBV7-8 | TGTGCCAGCAGCTACCGCCAGGGGGCGCGGGGCAATGAGCAGTTCTTC | CASSYRQGARGNEQFF
TRBJ1-2 | - | TRBD1 | TRBV19 | TGTGCCAGTAGTAGTCGCAGGGGGCCTAACTATGGCTACACCTTC | CASSSRRGPNYGYTF
TRBJ1-4 | once | - | TRBV28 | TGTGCCAGCAGTTTAGACAGAGCAACTAATGAAAAACTGTTTTTT | CASSLDRATNEKLFF
TRBJ1-2 | - | - | TRBV19 | TGTGCCAGTACCCGGAGGGAGGGGTTCTATGGCTACACCTTC | CASTRREGFYGYTF
TRBJ1-2 | - | - | TRBV5-8 | TGTGCCAGCAGCTTGTTCGAGGGGAAACTCTATGGCTACACCTTC | CASSLFEGKLYGYTF
TRBJ2-7 | - | TRBD1 | TRBV28 | TGTGCCAGCAGCCGCACAGGGGTTGGAACCTACGAGCAGTACTTC | CASSRTGVGTYEQYF
TRBJ2-7 | - | - | TRBV5-4 | TGTGCCAGCAGCTTCGGAGGGGCAGGTTATTACGAGCAGTACTTC | CASSFGGAGYYEQYF
TRBJ1-5 | - | - | TRBV2 | TGTGCCAGCAGCAACAGCCATAATCAGCCCCAGCATTTT | CASSNSHNQPQHF